This T cell receptor beta chain was documented in a study of identical twins. TCRdb ran MiXCR on the 5' RACE reads and lists one entry per CDR3 protein. The profile shows hundreds of thousands of distinct CDR3 sequences, 15% to 20% of them singletons. The sample also formed part of further work on T cells expressing NK-cell markers.

Sample: PBMCs. The clonotype originates from a young woman in good health.

The CDR3 coding sequence is TGTGCCAGCAGCCCCTCCCGGGGACAGGGGTTCGCCTACGAGCAGTACTTC. This encodes CASSPSRGQGFAYEQYF. The chain couples TRBV27 to TRBJ2-7, with 10 bases matching TRBD1. This CDR3 has 17 residues. V lost 6 bases and J lost 2; bases outside the gene matches: 13. Germline V CDR1 and CDR2: MNHEY, SMNVEV (reference sequence).